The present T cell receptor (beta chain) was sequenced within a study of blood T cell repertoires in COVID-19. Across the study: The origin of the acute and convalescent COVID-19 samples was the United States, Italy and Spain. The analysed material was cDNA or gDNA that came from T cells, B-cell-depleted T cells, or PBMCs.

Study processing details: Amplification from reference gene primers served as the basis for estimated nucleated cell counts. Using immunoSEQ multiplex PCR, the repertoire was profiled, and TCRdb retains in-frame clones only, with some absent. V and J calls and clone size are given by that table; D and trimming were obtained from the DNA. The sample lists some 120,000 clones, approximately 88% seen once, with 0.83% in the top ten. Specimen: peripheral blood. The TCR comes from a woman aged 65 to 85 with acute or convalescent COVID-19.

For the CDR3, the DNA is TGTGCCAGCAGTTTCTACGGAGCTGAAGCTTTCTTT. Amino acid sequence: CASSFYGAEAFF. The rearrangement uses TRBV12-3 or TRBV12-4 and TRBJ1-1; D is ambiguous. V was clipped by 3 bases and J by 6 bases, with 8 bases between them. This CDR3 has 12 amino acids.